This paragraph covers one T cell receptor beta chain sequence. This table comes from immunoSEQ multiplex PCR, and its TCRdb copy is limited to in-frame clones, with some not included. The sample lists 90,000 to 150,000 clones; about two thirds were seen once. CDR3 length: 14 residues. Trimming pared 6 bases from V and 1 base from J, leaving 12 bases between. Germline loops: CDR1 MDHEN, CDR2 SYDVKM. These data come from a study of blood T cell repertoires in COVID-19. Study summary: The cDNA or gDNA used as material had been derived from T cells, B-cell-depleted T cells, or PBMCs.

The specimen sequenced was peripheral blood. V and J are TRBV28 and TRBJ1-1; D possibly corresponds to TRBD1 (5 bases). This receptor was obtained from a human donor with acute or convalescent COVID-19. The donor label of this sample is uncertain. The CDR3: CASSPGGSNTEAFF. In nucleotides, the CDR3 is TGTGCCAGCAGCCCGGGGGGGTCGAACACTGAAGCTTTCTTT.